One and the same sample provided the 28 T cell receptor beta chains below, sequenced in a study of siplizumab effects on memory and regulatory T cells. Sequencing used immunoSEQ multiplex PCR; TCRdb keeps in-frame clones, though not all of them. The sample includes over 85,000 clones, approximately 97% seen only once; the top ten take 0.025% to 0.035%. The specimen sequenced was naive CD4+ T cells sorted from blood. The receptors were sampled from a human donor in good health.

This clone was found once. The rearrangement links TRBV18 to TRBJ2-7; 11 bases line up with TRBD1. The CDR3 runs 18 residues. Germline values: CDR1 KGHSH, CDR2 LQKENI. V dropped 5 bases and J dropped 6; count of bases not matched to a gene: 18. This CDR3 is CASSTMRPGTGGPGEQYF. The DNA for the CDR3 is TGTGCCAGCTCAACAATGCGACCCGGGACAGGGGGACCGGGCGAGCAGTACTTC.

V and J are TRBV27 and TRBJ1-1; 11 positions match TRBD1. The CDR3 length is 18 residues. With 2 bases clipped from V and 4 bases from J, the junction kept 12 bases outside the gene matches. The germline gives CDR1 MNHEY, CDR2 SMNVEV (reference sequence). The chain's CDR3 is CASSLRRLHGTGGTEAFF. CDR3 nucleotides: TGTGCCAGCAGTTTACGGCGCCTCCACGGGACAGGGGGCACTGAAGCTTTCTTT.

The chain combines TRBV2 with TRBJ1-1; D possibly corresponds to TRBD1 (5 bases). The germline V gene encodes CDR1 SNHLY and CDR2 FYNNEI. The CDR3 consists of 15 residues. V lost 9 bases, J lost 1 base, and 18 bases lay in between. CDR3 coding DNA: TGTGCCAGTCAACCCCGTGGGGCCTCGAACACTGAAGCTTTCTTT. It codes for CASQPRGASNTEAFF. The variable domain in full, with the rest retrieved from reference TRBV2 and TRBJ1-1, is EPEVTQTPSHQVTQMGQEVILRCVPISNHLYFYWYRQILGQKVEFLVSFYNNEISEKSEIFDDQFSVERPDGSNFTLKIRSTKLEDSAMYFCASQPRGASNTEAFFGQGTRLTVV.

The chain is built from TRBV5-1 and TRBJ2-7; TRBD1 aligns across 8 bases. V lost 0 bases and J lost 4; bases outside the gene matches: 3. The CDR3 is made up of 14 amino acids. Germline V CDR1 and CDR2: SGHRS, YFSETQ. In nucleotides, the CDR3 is TGCGCCAGCAGCTTGGCACAGGGGGGATACGAGCAGTACTTC. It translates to CASSLAQGGYEQYF.

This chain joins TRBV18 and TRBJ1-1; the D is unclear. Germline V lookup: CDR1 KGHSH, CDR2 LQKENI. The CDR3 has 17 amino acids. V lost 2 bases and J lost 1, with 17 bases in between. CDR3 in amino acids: CASSPEFDGKPNTEAFF. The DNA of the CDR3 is TGTGCCAGCTCACCAGAGTTTGACGGGAAACCGAACACTGAAGCTTTCTTT. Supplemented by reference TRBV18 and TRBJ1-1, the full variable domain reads NAGVMQNPRHLVRRRGQEARLRCSPMKGHSHVYWYRQLPEEGLKFMVYLQKENIIDESGMPKERFSAEFPKEGPSILRIQQVVRGDSAAYFCASSPEFDGKPNTEAFFGQGTRLTVV.

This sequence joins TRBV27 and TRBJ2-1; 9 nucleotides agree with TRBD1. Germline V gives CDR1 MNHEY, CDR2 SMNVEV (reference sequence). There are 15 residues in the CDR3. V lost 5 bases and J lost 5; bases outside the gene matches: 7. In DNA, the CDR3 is TGTGCCAGCAGTCCCCTCGGGGACAGGGACAATGAGCAGTTCTTC. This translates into CASSPLGDRDNEQFF.

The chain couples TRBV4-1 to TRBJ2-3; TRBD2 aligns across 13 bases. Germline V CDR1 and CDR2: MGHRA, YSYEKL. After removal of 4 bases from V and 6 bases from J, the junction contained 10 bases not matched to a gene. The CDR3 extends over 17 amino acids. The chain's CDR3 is CASSPSRTSGGGDTQYF. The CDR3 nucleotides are TGCGCCAGCAGCCCCTCAAGGACTAGCGGGGGAGGCGATACGCAGTATTTT.

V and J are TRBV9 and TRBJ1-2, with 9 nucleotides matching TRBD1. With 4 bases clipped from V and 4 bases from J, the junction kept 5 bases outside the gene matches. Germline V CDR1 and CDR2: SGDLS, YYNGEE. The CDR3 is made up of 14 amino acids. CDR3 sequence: CASSTSGQGYGYTF. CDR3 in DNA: TGTGCCAGCAGCACCTCGGGACAGGGCTATGGCTACACCTTC.

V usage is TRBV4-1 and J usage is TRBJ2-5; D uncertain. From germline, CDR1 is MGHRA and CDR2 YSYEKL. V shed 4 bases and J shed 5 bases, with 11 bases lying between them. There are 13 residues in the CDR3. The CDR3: CASSPRLMETQYF. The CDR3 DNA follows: TGCGCCAGCAGCCCCAGGTTAATGGAGACCCAGTACTTC.

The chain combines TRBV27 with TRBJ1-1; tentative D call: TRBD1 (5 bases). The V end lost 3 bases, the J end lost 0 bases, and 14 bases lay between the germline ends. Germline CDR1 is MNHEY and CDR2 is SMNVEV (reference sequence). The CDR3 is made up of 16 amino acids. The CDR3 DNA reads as TGTGCCAGCAGTTTCACCCCCGGGGGGATGAACACTGAAGCTTTCTTT. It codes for CASSFTPGGMNTEAFF.

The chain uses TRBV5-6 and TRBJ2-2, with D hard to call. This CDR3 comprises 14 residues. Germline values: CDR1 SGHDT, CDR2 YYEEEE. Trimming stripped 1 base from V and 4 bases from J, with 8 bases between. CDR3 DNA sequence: TGTGCCAGCAGCTTGTCAGAACTCACCGGGGAGCTGTTTTTT. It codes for CASSLSELTGELFF. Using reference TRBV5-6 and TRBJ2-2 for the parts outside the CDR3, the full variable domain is DAGVTQSPTHLIKTRGQQVTLRCSPKSGHDTVSWYQQALGQGPQFIFQYYEEEERQRGNFPDRFSGHQFPNYSSELNVNALLLGDSALYLCASSLSELTGELFFGEGSRLTVL.

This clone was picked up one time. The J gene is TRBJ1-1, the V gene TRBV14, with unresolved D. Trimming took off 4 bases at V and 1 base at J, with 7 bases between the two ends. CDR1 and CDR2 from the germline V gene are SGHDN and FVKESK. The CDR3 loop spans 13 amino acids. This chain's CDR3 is CASSPQANTEAFF. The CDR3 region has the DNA TGTGCCAGCAGCCCTCAAGCGAACACTGAAGCTTTCTTT.

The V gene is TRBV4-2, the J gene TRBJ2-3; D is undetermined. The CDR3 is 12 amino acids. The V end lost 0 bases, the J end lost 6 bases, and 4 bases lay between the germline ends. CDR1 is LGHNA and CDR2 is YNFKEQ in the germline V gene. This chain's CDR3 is CASSQERDTQYF. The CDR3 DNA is TGTGCCAGCAGCCAAGAGAGGGATACGCAGTATTTT.

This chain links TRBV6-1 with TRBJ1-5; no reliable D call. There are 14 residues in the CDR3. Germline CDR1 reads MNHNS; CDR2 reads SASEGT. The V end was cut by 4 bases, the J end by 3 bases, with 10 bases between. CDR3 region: CASSVGDVNQPQHF. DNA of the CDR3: TGTGCCAGCAGTGTGGGAGACGTCAATCAGCCCCAGCATTTT.

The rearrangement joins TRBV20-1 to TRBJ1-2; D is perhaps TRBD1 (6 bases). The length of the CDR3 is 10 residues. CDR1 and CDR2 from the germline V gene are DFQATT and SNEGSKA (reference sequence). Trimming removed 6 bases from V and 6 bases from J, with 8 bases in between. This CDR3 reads CSAWGHGYTF. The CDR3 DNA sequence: TGCAGTGCCTGGGGGCATGGCTACACCTTC.

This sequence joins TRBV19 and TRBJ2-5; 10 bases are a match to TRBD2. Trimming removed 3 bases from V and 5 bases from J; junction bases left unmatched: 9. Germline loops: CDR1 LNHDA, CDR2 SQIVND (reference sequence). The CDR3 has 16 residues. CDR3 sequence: CASSIRSSGGRETQYF. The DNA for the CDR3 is TGTGCCAGTAGTATTCGGTCTAGCGGGGGTAGGGAGACCCAGTACTTC.

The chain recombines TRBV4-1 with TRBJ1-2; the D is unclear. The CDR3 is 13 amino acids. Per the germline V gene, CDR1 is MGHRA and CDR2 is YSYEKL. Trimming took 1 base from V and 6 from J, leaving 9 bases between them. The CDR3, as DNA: TGCGCCAGCAGCCAAGTAGGAGGGAATGGCTACACCTTC. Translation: CASSQVGGNGYTF.

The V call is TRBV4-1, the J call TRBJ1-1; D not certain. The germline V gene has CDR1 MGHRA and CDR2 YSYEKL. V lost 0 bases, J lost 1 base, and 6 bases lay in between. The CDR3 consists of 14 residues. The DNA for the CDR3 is TGCGCCAGCAGCCAAGAAGGAGAGAACACTGAAGCTTTCTTT. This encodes CASSQEGENTEAFF.

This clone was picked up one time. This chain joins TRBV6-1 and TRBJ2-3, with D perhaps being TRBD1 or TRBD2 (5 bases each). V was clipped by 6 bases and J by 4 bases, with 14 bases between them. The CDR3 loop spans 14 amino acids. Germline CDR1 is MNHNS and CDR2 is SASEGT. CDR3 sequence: CASRPGPGPDTQYF. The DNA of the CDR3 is TGTGCCAGCAGACCGGGACCAGGGCCAGATACGCAGTATTTT.

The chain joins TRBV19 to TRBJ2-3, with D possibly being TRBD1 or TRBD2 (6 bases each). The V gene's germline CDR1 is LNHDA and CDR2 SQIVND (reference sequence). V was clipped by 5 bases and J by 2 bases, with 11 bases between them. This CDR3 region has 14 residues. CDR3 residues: CASSPRGPTDTQYF. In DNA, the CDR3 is TGTGCCAGTAGTCCTCGGGGGCCCACAGATACGCAGTATTTT.

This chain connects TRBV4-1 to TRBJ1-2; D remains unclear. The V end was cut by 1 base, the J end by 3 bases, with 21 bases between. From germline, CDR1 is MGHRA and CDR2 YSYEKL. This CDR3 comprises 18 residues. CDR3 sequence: CASSQGAAPGPLDYGYTF. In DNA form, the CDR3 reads TGCGCCAGCAGCCAAGGGGCAGCGCCAGGTCCACTTGACTATGGCTACACCTTC.

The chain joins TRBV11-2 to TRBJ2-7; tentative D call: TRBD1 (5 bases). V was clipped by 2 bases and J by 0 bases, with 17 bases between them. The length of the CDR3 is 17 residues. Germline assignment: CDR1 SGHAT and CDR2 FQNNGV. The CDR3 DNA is TGTGCCAGCAGCTTATTGAAGGGGTCCCCTATCTCCTACGAGCAGTACTTC. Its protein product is CASSLLKGSPISYEQYF.

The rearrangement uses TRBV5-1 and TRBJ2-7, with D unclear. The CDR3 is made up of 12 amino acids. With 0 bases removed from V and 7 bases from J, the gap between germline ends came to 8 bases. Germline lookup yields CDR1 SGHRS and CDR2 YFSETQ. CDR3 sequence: CASSLEGREQYF. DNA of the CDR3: TGCGCCAGCAGCTTGGAAGGGCGGGAGCAGTACTTC.

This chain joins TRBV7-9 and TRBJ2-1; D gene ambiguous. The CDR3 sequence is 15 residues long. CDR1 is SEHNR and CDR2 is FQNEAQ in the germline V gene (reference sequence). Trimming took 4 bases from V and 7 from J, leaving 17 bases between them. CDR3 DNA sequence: TGTGCCAGCAGCTCTTGGGCTACTATGGGGAATGAGCAGTTCTTC. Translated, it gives CASSSWATMGNEQFF.

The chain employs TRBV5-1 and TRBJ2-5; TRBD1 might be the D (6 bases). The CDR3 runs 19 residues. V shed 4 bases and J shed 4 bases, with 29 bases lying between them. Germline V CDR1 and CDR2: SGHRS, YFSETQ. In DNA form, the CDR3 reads TGCGCCAGCAGCCCGTGGGGGACAATATCGACAGGAAGGGGAGAGACCCAGTACTTC. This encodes CASSPWGTISTGRGETQYF.

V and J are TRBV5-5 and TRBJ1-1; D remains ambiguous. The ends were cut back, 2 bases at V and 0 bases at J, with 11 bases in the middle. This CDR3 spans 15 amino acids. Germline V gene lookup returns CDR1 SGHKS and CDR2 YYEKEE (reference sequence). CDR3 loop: CASSFREGLNTEAFF. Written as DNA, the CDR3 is TGTGCCAGCAGCTTTAGGGAGGGCCTGAACACTGAAGCTTTCTTT. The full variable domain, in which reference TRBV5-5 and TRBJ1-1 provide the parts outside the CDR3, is DAGVTQSPTHLIKTRGQQVTLRCSPISGHKSVSWYQQVLGQGPQFIFQYYEKEERGRGNFPDRFSARQFPNYSSELNVNALLLGDSALYLCASSFREGLNTEAFFGQGTRLTVV.

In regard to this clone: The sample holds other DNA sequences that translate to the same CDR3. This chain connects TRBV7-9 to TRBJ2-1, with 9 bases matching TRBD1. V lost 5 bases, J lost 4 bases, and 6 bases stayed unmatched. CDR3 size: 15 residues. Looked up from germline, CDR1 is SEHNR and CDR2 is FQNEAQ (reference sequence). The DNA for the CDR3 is TGTGCCAGCAGCCTGGGACAGGGAGGTTACAATGAGCAGTTCTTC. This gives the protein CASSLGQGGYNEQFF.

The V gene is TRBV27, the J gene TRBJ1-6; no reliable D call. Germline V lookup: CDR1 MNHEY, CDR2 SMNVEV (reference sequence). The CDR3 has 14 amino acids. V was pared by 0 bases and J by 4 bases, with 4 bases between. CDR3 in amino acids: CASSLSGYNSPLHF. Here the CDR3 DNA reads TGTGCCAGCAGTTTATCCGGGTATAATTCACCCCTCCACTTT.